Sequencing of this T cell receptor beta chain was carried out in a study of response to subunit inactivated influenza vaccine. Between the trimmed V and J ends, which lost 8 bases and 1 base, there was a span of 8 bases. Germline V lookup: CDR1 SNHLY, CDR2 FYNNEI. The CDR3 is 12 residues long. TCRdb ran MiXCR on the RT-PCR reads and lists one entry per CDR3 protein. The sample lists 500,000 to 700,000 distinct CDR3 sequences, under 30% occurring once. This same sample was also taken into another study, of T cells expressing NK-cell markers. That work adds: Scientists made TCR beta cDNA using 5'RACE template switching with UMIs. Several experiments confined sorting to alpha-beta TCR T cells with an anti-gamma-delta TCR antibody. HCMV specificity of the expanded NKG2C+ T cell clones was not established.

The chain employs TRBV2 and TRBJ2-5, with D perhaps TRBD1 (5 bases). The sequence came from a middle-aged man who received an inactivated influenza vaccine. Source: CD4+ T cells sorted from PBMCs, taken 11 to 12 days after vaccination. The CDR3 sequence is CASARAQETQYF. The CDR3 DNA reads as TGTGCCAGCGCCAGGGCCCAAGAGACCCAGTACTTC. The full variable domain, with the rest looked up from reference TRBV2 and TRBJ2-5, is EPEVTQTPSHQVTQMGQEVILRCVPISNHLYFYWYRQILGQKVEFLVSFYNNEISEKSEIFDDQFSVERPDGSNFTLKIRSTKLEDSAMYFCASARAQETQYFGPGTRLLVL.